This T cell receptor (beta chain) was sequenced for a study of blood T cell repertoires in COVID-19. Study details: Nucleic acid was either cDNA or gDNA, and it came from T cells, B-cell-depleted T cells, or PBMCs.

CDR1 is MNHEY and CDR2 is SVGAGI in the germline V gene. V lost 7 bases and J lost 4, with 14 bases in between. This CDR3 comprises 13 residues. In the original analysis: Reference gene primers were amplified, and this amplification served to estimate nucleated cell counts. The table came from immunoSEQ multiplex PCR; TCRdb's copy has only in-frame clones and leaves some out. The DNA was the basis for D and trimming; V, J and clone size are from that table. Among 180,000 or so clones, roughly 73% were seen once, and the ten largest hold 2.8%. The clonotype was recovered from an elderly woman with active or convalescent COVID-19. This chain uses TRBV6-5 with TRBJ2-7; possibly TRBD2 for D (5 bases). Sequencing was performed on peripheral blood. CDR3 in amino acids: CASKGWERYEQYF. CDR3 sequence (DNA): TGTGCCAGCAAGGGCTGGGAGAGGTACGAGCAGTACTTC.